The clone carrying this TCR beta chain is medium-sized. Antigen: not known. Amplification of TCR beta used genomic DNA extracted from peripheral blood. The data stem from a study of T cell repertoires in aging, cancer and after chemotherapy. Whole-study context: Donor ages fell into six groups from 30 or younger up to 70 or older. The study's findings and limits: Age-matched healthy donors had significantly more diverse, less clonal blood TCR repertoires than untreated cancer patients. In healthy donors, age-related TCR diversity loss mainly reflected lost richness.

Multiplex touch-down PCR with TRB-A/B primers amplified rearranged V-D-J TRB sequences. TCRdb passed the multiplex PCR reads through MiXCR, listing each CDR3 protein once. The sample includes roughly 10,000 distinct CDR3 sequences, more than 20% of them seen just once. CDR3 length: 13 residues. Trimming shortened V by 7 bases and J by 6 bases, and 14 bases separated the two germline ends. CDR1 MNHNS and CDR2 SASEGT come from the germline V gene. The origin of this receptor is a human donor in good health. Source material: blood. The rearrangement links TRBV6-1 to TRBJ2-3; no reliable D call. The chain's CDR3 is CASKSALGDTQYF. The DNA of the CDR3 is TGTGCCAGCAAGAGCGCCCTAGGGGATACGCAGTATTTT.